The 17 T cell receptor beta chains below come from one sample, sequenced in a study of identifying expanded T cells in peripheral blood. The repertoire was sequenced with immunoSEQ multiplex PCR; TCRdb's copy has only in-frame clones and lacks some. The repertoire consists of 85,000 to 120,000 clones, with approximately 90% occurring once and the leading ten covering 13% to 15%. The material sequenced was blood. These receptors all come from a person aged 18 to 70 in good health.

This clone was counted once. The CDR3 DNA reads TGTGCCAGCAGCTCGACTACTAGCGGAGAGCAGTACTTC. Translating it yields CASSSTTSGEQYF. V and J are TRBV5-4 and TRBJ2-7; 8 bases fit TRBD2. Germline V lookup: CDR1 SGHNT, CDR2 YYREEE (reference sequence). The CDR3 sequence is 13 residues long. J gave up 7 bases and V 3 bases, and 6 bases lay outside the gene matches.

V is TRBV2 and J is TRBJ1-4; TRBD1 matches 9 bases. The germline V gene encodes CDR1 SNHLY and CDR2 FYNNEI. Trimming at V came to 0 bases and at J to 8 bases, leaving 10 bases not matched to a gene. This CDR3 contains 17 residues. Written as DNA, the CDR3 is TGTGCCAGCAGTGAAGCGTTCGCAACAGGGGGCGAAGAAAAACTGTTTTTT. This translates into CASSEAFATGGEEKLFF. The complete variable domain, with remaining parts taken from reference TRBV2 and TRBJ1-4, reads EPEVTQTPSHQVTQMGQEVILRCVPISNHLYFYWYRQILGQKVEFLVSFYNNEISEKSEIFDDQFSVERPDGSNFTLKIRSTKLEDSAMYFCASSEAFATGGEEKLFFGSGTQLSVL.

The CDR3 coding sequence is TGTGCCAGCAGCGTAGGAGAGGGTTCACCTGGAAACACCATATATTTT. It codes for CASSVGEGSPGNTIYF. The chain has TRBV9 and TRBJ1-3; D remains unclear. Per germline, CDR1 SGDLS and CDR2 YYNGEE. The length of the CDR3 is 16 residues. V was shortened by 0 bases and J by 2 bases, with 12 bases between the two germline ends.

The chain recombines TRBV5-1 with TRBJ1-2, with 9 bases aligning to TRBD1. CDR1 and CDR2 from the germline V gene are SGHRS and YFSETQ. The CDR3 covers 15 residues. The junction had 9 bases not matched to a gene; V was cut back by 2 bases and J by 7 bases. CDR3 protein: CASSLTTGGGTGYTF. For the CDR3, the DNA is TGCGCCAGCAGCTTAACGACAGGGGGTGGGACTGGCTACACCTTC.

The chain combines TRBV28 with TRBJ2-5, with D tentatively TRBD1 (7 bases). Looked up from germline, CDR1 is MDHEN and CDR2 is SYDVKM. Trimming took off 8 bases at V and 9 bases at J, with 16 bases between the two ends. This CDR3 is built from 12 residues. CDR3 DNA: TGTGCCAGCTGGACAGGCTGGGGGGCCCAGTACTTC. This sequence encodes CASWTGWGAQYF.

The V call is TRBV10-3, the J call TRBJ2-1, with 9 bases fitting TRBD2. This CDR3 region has 16 residues. J gave up 9 bases and V 5 bases, and 14 bases lay outside the gene matches. The germline CDR1 and CDR2 sequences are ENHRY and SYGVKD. CDR3 coding DNA: TGTGCCATCAGTCCCCAGCTAGCGGGGCGACAACCTGAGCAGTTCTTC. It translates to CAISPQLAGRQPEQFF.

V usage is TRBV6-6 and J usage is TRBJ1-4; D remains unclear. Between the trimmed V and J ends, which lost 8 bases and 6 bases, there was a span of 13 bases. The germline V gene encodes CDR1 MNHNY and CDR2 SVGAGI (reference sequence). The CDR3 consists of 13 residues. CDR3 sequence: CASGEGVDEKLFF. Written as DNA, the CDR3 is TGTGCCAGCGGGGAGGGTGTTGATGAAAAACTGTTTTTT.

This chain joins TRBV7-2 and TRBJ2-7; TRBD2 aligns across 7 bases. CDR3 length equals 16 residues. V gave up 0 bases and J gave up 4 bases; unmatched junction bases: 9. CDR1 is SGHTA, CDR2 FQGNSA, per germline. For the CDR3, the DNA is TGTGCCAGCAGCTTAGCGGGAGGGCTTGGTTTATACGAGCAGTACTTC. This encodes CASSLAGGLGLYEQYF.

This chain links TRBV11-2 with TRBJ2-7, with 7 bases fitting TRBD1. CDR1 and CDR2 (germline): SGHAT, FQNNGV. V gave up 4 bases and J gave up 7 bases; unmatched junction bases: 7. The CDR3 runs to 13 residues. The CDR3 coding sequence is TGTGCCAGCAGCTCCGGGACAGTTCTGGAGCAGTACTTC. This encodes CASSSGTVLEQYF. Looking up the rest from reference TRBV11-2 and TRBJ2-7 gives the full variable domain: EAGVAQSPRYKIIEKRQSVAFWCNPISGHATLYWYQQILGQGPKLLIQFQNNGVVDDSQLPKDRFSAERLKGVDSTLKIQPAKLEDSAVYLCASSSGTVLEQYFGPGTRLTVT.

The chain uses TRBV5-6 and TRBJ2-7, with D unclear. Germline CDR1 reads SGHDT; CDR2 reads YYEEEE. CDR3 size: 14 residues. V lost 1 base, J lost 3 bases, and 11 bases lay in between. CDR3 loop: CASSLLENIYEQYF. The DNA for the CDR3 is TGTGCCAGCAGCTTGTTGGAAAACATCTACGAGCAGTACTTC.

This clone has only one observation. The J gene is TRBJ2-5, the V gene TRBV13, with TRBD2 matching over 11 bases. Trimming removed 4 bases from V and 4 bases from J; junction bases left unmatched: 11. This CDR3 is 17 amino acids long. CDR1 and CDR2 from the germline V gene are PRHDT and FYEKMQ (reference sequence). The CDR3, as DNA: TGTGCCAGCAGCTCCTATAGCGGGGGGGCACTTGGAGAGACCCAGTACTTC. Amino acids: CASSSYSGGALGETQYF.

This chain joins TRBV2 and TRBJ2-7; 9 bases match TRBD1. The germline gives CDR1 SNHLY, CDR2 FYNNEI. The V segment lost 4 bases and the J segment 2 bases; nucleotides outside the gene matches: 6. This CDR3 contains 15 residues. The CDR3 sequence: CASSVETGGAYEQYF. The CDR3 bases are TGTGCCAGCAGTGTGGAGACAGGGGGGGCCTACGAGCAGTACTTC.

In nucleotides, the CDR3 is TGTGCCAGCAGCTTAGATTTGTCGGGGGCCTACAATGAGCAGTTCTTC. Its protein is CASSLDLSGAYNEQFF. The rearrangement joins TRBV11-3 to TRBJ2-1; a weak D match, TRBD2 (6 bases). V lost 0 bases to trimming and J lost 2 bases, with 11 bases between them. The CDR3 loop spans 16 amino acids. CDR1 is SGHNT and CDR2 is YENEEA in the germline V gene.

The CDR3, as DNA: TGTGCCAGCAGCTCCGGACTAGCCATCCTTGGGGCACAATATGAGCAGTTCTTC. Translating it yields CASSSGLAILGAQYEQFF. The chain is built from TRBV5-6 and TRBJ2-1; 8 bases match TRBD2. This CDR3 region has 18 residues. V lost 3 bases, J lost 8 bases, and 19 bases stayed unmatched. Germline V gene lookup returns CDR1 SGHDT and CDR2 YYEEEE.

In this sample, this clone turned up once. The genes are TRBV27 and TRBJ1-4; 7 bases fit TRBD1. The germline V gene has CDR1 MNHEY and CDR2 SMNVEV (reference sequence). This CDR3 has 14 residues. V dropped 6 bases and J dropped 8; count of bases not matched to a gene: 9. The CDR3 DNA sequence: TGTGCCAGCAGCATAGACAGGGCGGAGGAAAAACTGTTTTTT. Translated, it gives CASSIDRAEEKLFF.

V is TRBV19 and J is TRBJ2-5; D call uncertain. Germline V gene data show CDR1 as LNHDA and CDR2 as SQIVND (reference sequence). The length of the CDR3 is 13 residues. V lost 0 bases and J lost 5, with 7 bases in between. CDR3 region: CASSIDLWETQYF. In DNA form, the CDR3 reads TGTGCCAGTAGTATAGATCTCTGGGAGACCCAGTACTTC. The entire variable domain, with the rest obtained from reference TRBV19 and TRBJ2-5, is as follows: DGGITQSPKYLFRKEGQNVTLSCEQNLNHDAMYWYRQDPGQGLRLIYYSQIVNDFQKGDIAEGYSVSREKKESFPLTVTSAQKNPTAFYLCASSIDLWETQYFGPGTRLLVL.

The chain is built from TRBV6-1 and TRBJ1-5, with unresolved D. The CDR3 is 14 residues long. Germline values: CDR1 MNHNS, CDR2 SASEGT. Trimming pared 5 bases from V and 0 bases from J, leaving 8 bases between. The CDR3 loop reads CASSLEHSNQPQHF. As DNA, the CDR3 is TGTGCCAGCAGTCTCGAGCATAGCAATCAGCCCCAGCATTTT.